The clone carrying this T cell receptor (beta chain) occurred many times. What it binds is not known. The source of the sample is a study of T-cell memory formation after mild COVID-19. Background on the study: The study found TCR clusters largely donor specific. General study points: Some clones that responded were present in memory (sampled pre-infection), which suggests cross-reactive memory joined.

The CDR3 has 14 residues. The trim removed 4 bases at V and 4 bases at J, leaving 7 bases unmatched. Germline CDR1 and CDR2: SQVTM and ANQGSEA. Constant-segment primers and 5'RACE yielded cDNA libraries for TCR alpha and TCR beta, each carrying sample barcodes and UMIs. TCRdb re-analysed the 5' RACE reads in MiXCR, keeping a single row per CDR3 protein. The data hold some 200,000 distinct CDR3 sequences, with 9.5% to 10% observed a single time. This chain connects TRBV29-1 to TRBJ2-1; 7 positions agree with TRBD2. The TCR comes from a man between 18 and 35 years old who had mild COVID-19 (a few samples of this study predate the infection). Cell type and time point are not known. The sequenced material came from PBMCs or a T cell subset sorted from them (not recorded which). The CDR3 DNA is TGCAGCGTTGTTTGGCCTAGCGGTTACAATGAGCAGTTCTTC. It specifies CSVVWPSGYNEQFF.